Below are 20 T cell receptor beta chains sequenced from a single sample in a study of neurological immune-mediated disorders (dated by TCRdb to the late 2010s). Preparation of the library involved 5' RACE. Sequencing took place on an Illumina HiSeq 2500. Clones were called with MiXCR by TCRdb after fastp trimmed the public reads at Q25, and only in-frame beta chains were retained. Each record represents a unique CDR3 protein, reported with the most common genes and DNA among its rows. This sample gives 25,000 to 35,000 distinct CDR3 sequences in total; 1.5% of them show up just once. The ten largest clonotypes hold about 9% of the sample. Sequencing was carried out using PBMCs. The receptors here all came from a woman in her twenties or thirties with multiple sclerosis.

This clonotype has at least ten counts. The rearrangement joins TRBV7-2 to TRBJ2-3; 10 nucleotides align to TRBD2. CDR3 size: 16 residues. Germline V gene lookup returns CDR1 SGHTA and CDR2 FQGNSA. J was trimmed by 4 bases and V by 2 bases; bases with no gene match: 6. CDR3 nucleotides: TGTGCCAGCAGCTTAAGAGCGGGGGGGCGGGCAGATACGCAGTATTTT. Its protein product is CASSLRAGGRADTQYF.

This clonotype has a count of ten or more. The chain uses TRBV12-3 or TRBV12-4 and TRBJ2-7; TRBD2 matches 15 bases. This CDR3 contains 16 residues. Trimming at V came to 6 bases and at J to 1 base, leaving 4 bases not matched to a gene. CDR3 loop: CASSRTSGGGSYEQYF. Written as DNA, the CDR3 is TGTGCCAGCAGCAGGACTAGCGGGGGGGGATCCTACGAGCAGTACTTC.

This clonotype is deemed medium-sized. V gene TRBV15 combines with J gene TRBJ1-3; no definite D call. CDR1 is LNHNV and CDR2 is YYDKDF in the germline V gene (reference sequence). The CDR3 runs 13 residues. Trimming cost V 5 bases and J 0 bases, with 5 bases left between them. The CDR3 sequence is CATSAGSGNTIYF. As DNA, the CDR3 is TGTGCCACCAGCGCGGGCTCTGGAAACACCATATATTTT.

This clonotype was seen at least ten times. This chain joins TRBV10-3 and TRBJ2-7, with D possibly being TRBD2 (6 bases). Between the trimmed V and J ends, which lost 3 bases and 3 bases, there was a span of 12 bases. The CDR3 contains 14 residues. Germline V lookup: CDR1 ENHRY, CDR2 SYGVKD. CDR3 coding DNA: TGTGCCATCAGTGATTCCGGGAGCGGCTACGAGCAGTACTTC. Translated: CAISDSGSGYEQYF.

This clonotype was counted at least ten times. The chain links TRBV20-1 to TRBJ2-5; D is unclear. The V end lost 2 bases, the J end lost 2 bases, and 18 bases lay between the germline ends. Germline lookup yields CDR1 DFQATT and CDR2 SNEGSKA (reference sequence). This CDR3 is 16 amino acids long. In DNA form, the CDR3 reads TGCAGTGCTAGAAACCGGGTTGAAAGCTTACAAGAGACCCAGTACTTC. It translates to CSARNRVESLQETQYF.

In this sample, this clonotype turned up many times. The chain employs TRBV12-5 and TRBJ2-7, with 9 bases aligning to TRBD1. The germline V gene encodes CDR1 LGHNT and CDR2 FRNRAP. The CDR3 contains 12 residues. The trim removed 6 bases at V and 5 bases at J, leaving 2 bases unmatched. CDR3 in amino acids: CASGGTGNEQYF. The CDR3 DNA follows: TGTGCTAGTGGAGGGACAGGGAACGAGCAGTACTTC.

In its sample, this clonotype was seen many times. The rearrangement uses TRBV5-1 and TRBJ2-5, with a weak D call TRBD1 (6 bases). Germline assignment: CDR1 SGHRS and CDR2 YFSETQ. Trimming stripped 4 bases from V and 1 base from J, with 14 bases between. The CDR3 runs 15 residues. The CDR3 sequence: CASSVRGWGQETQYF. Written as DNA, the CDR3 is TGCGCCAGCAGCGTCAGGGGATGGGGCCAAGAGACCCAGTACTTC.

In its sample, this clonotype was seen many times. This chain connects TRBV27 to TRBJ1-1; D gene uncertain. CDR3 length: 14 amino acids. The germline CDR1 and CDR2 sequences are MNHEY and SMNVEV (reference sequence). The V end lost 6 bases, the J end lost 4 bases, and 15 bases lay between the germline ends. The CDR3 here is CASRIIRSGTEAFF. CDR3 bases: TGTGCCAGCAGAATAATCCGGTCGGGCACTGAAGCTTTCTTT.

This clonotype showed up many times. The V call is TRBV20-1, the J call TRBJ2-5; 13 bases are a match to TRBD2. The germline CDR1 and CDR2 sequences are DFQATT and SNEGSKA (reference sequence). With V trimmed by 5 bases and J by 5 bases, 2 bases remained unmatched. This CDR3 spans 13 amino acids. DNA of the CDR3: TGCAGTGCTGGGGGACTAGCGGGGGAGACCCAGTACTTC. Translating gives CSAGGLAGETQYF.

As concerns this clonotype: Its ends do not fully match the called genes, so a read error is possible. The chain has TRBV29-1 and TRBJ1-1; D possibly corresponds to TRBD1 (6 bases). The CDR3 has 14 amino acids. Germline lookup yields CDR1 SQVTM and CDR2 ANQGSEA. CDR3 amino acids: CSVNRDMLNTAAFF. Written as DNA, the CDR3 is TGCAGCGTCAACCGGGACATGCTGAACACTGCAGCTTTCTTT.

This clonotype was picked up many times. Written as DNA, the CDR3 is TGTGCCAGCAGTTTAGCCCCTCGCGGGGAGCTGTTTTTT. It codes for CASSLAPRGELFF. The V call is TRBV12-3 or TRBV12-4, the J call TRBJ2-2; D ambiguous. With 0 bases removed from V and 7 bases from J, the gap between germline ends came to 6 bases. There are 13 residues in the CDR3.

Ten or more counts support this clonotype. The chain employs TRBV20-1 and TRBJ1-5; D perhaps matches TRBD1 (5 bases). The germline gives CDR1 DFQATT, CDR2 SNEGSKA (reference sequence). This CDR3 is 12 amino acids long. The V and J ends lost 6 bases and 6 bases respectively, with 12 bases between them. Here the CDR3 DNA reads TGCAGTGCCACCCGGGGCGGTCAGCCCCAGCATTTT. Translating it yields CSATRGGQPQHF.

This clonotype was picked up many times. The gene calls are TRBV5-5 and TRBJ1-1, with no clear D. Germline loops: CDR1 SGHKS, CDR2 YYEKEE (reference sequence). The CDR3 contains 13 residues. Trimming stripped 2 bases from V and 2 bases from J, with 7 bases between. CDR3 sequence (DNA): TGTGCCAGCAGCTTTAACACAAACACTGAAGCTTTCTTT. Translated, it gives CASSFNTNTEAFF.

This clonotype occurred many times. The chain combines TRBV7-9 with TRBJ1-1; D uncertain. Trimming took 2 bases from V and 0 from J, leaving 7 bases between them. Germline assignment: CDR1 SEHNR and CDR2 FQNEAQ (reference sequence). This CDR3 has 14 amino acids. In DNA form, the CDR3 reads TGTGCCAGCAGCTTATCCTCAATGAACACTGAAGCTTTCTTT. Its protein is CASSLSSMNTEAFF.

At least ten counts were recorded for this clonotype. The chain carries TRBV20-1 and TRBJ1-2; D possibly corresponds to TRBD1 (5 bases). V lost 5 bases and J 5 bases, leaving 21 bases between the germline ends. In germline, CDR1 is DFQATT, CDR2 SNEGSKA (reference sequence). CDR3 length: 15 amino acids. Here the CDR3 reads CSAFSGQSVGYGYTF. CDR3 DNA: TGCAGTGCTTTTTCAGGGCAGAGCGTCGGGTATGGCTACACCTTC.

This clonotype showed up many times. This sequence joins TRBV12-3 or TRBV12-4 and TRBJ2-3, with 9 bases matching TRBD1. There are 15 residues in the CDR3. J was trimmed by 3 bases and V by 6 bases; bases with no gene match: 7. The CDR3 loop is CASRWTGERTDTQYF. CDR3 sequence (DNA): TGTGCCAGCAGGTGGACAGGGGAGCGAACAGATACGCAGTATTTT.

This clonotype has at least ten counts. The genes are TRBV20-1 and TRBJ2-2; D may match TRBD1 or TRBD2 (6 bases each). V dropped 3 bases and J dropped 4 bases, with 18 bases sitting between them. In germline, CDR1 is DFQATT, CDR2 SNEGSKA (reference sequence). The length of the CDR3 is 16 residues. CDR3 sequence (DNA): TGCAGTGCTAGGGGGGCAGGGGCGCGGGGCACCGGGGAGCTGTTTTTT. Its translation is CSARGAGARGTGELFF.

This clonotype was observed a handful of times. A read error may be the cause here, since a much bigger clone is one base away. V gene TRBV7-8 combines with J gene TRBJ2-7; maybe TRBD2 (5 bases). The CDR3 covers 16 residues. Germline CDR1 reads SGHVS; CDR2 reads FQNEAQ. V lost 5 bases and J lost 4, with 21 bases in between. This chain's CDR3 is CASSALVWKGGYEQYF. DNA for the CDR3: TGTGCCAGCAGCGCCTTGGTTTGGAAGGGCGGGTACGAGCAGTACTTC.

This clonotype occurred many times. This chain joins TRBV5-1 and TRBJ2-6; no clear D. From germline, CDR1 is SGHRS and CDR2 YFSETQ. Trimming left V 1 base short and J 0 bases short, with 17 bases between. The CDR3 is made up of 19 amino acids. Here the CDR3 reads CASSLWSAQVTSGANVLTF. DNA for the CDR3: TGCGCCAGCAGCTTGTGGAGCGCTCAGGTCACCTCTGGGGCCAACGTCCTGACTTTC.

This clonotype has at least ten counts. This sequence joins TRBV7-8 and TRBJ2-7; D gene unclear. V gave up 5 bases and J gave up 4 bases, with 9 bases separating them. Germline CDR1 is SGHVS and CDR2 is FQNEAQ. CDR3 size: 12 residues. CDR3 protein: CASSPSSYEQYF. CDR3 nucleotide sequence: TGTGCCAGCAGCCCGAGTTCTTACGAGCAGTACTTC. The entire variable domain, with the rest obtained from reference TRBV7-8 and TRBJ2-7, is as follows: GAGVSQSPRYKVAKRGQDVALRCDPISGHVSLFWYQQALGQGPEFLTYFQNEAQLDKSGLPSDRFFAERPEGSVSTLKIQRTQQEDSAVYLCASSPSSYEQYFGPGTRLTVT.